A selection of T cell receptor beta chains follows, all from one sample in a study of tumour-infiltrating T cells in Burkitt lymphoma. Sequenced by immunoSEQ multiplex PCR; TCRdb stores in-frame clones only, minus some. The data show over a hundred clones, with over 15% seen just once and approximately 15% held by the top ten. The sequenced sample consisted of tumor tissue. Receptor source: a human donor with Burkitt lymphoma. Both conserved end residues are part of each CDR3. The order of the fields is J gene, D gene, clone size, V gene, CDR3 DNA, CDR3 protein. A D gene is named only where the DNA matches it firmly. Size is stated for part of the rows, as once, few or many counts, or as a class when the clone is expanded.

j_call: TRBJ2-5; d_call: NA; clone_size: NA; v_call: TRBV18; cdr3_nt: TGTGCCAGCTCACCACCGACGGCTAGCGAGACCCAGTACTTC; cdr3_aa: CASSPPTASETQYF
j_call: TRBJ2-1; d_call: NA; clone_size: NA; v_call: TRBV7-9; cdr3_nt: TGTGCCAGCAGCTTAGGGCCGGACCGGAGGGTCCATGAGCAGTTCTTC; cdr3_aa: CASSLGPDRRVHEQFF
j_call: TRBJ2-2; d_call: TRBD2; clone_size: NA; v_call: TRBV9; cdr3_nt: TGTGCCAGCAGCGTAGCAAAGCGGGAGTGGGCCGGGGAGCTGTTTTTT; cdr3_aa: CASSVAKREWAGELFF
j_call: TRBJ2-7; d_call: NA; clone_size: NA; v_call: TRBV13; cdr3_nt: TGTGCCAGCAGCCTTTGGACAAACTACGAGCAGTACTTC; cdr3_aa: CASSLWTNYEQYF
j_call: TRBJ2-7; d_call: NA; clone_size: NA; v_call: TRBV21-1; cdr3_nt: TGTGCCAGCGACCGGGACAGGGGCTACGAGCAGTACTTC; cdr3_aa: CASDRDRGYEQYF
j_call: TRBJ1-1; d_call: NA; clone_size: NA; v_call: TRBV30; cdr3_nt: TGTGCCTGGGGGGTAGGTGCTGAAGCTTTCTTT; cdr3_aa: CAWGVGAEAFF
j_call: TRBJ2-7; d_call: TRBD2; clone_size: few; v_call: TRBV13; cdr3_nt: TGTGCCAGCAGCCCGACTAGCGGGTACTACGAGCAGTACTTC; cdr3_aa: CASSPTSGYYEQYF
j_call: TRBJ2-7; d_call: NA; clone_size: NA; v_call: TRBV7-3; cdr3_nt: TGTGCCAGCAGCTTAAATTGGGGCGGAGCGCAGTACTTC; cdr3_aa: CASSLNWGGAQYF
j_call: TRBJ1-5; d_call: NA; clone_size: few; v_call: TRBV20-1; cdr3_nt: TGCAGTGCTGGATGGAGTCGGACCCAGCATTTT; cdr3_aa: CSAGWSRTQHF
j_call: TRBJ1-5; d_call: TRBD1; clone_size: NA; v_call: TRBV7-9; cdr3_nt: TGTGCCAGCAGCTTAGGTTCAGGGACAGGGCTTAATCAGCCCCAGCATTTT; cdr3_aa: CASSLGSGTGLNQPQHF
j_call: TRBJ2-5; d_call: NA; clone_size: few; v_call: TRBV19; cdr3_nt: TGTGCCAGTAGTATGCGGAGCCTGGAGACCCAGTACTTC; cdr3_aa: CASSMRSLETQYF
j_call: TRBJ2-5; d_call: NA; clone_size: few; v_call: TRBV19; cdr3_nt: TGTGCCAGTGGGAACCGGTTAGGAGAGACCCAGTACTTC; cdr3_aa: CASGNRLGETQYF
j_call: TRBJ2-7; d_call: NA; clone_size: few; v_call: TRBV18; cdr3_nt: TGTGCCAGCTCACCTTACTTTGAGGGAGTTTCGAGCGAGCAGTACTTT; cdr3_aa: CASSPYFEGVSSEQYF
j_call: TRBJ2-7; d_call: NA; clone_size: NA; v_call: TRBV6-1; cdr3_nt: TGTGCCAGCAGTTGGGGCGGCTCCTACGAGCAGTACTTC; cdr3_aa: CASSWGGSYEQYF
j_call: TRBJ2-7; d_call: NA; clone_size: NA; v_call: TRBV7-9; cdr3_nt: TGTGCCAGCAGCCCCCTCGGGTTGTACGAGCAGTACTTC; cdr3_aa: CASSPLGLYEQYF
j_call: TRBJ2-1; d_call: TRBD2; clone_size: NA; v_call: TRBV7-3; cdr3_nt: TGTGCCAGCAGCTTAACGCTGAGTAGCGGGAAACCCCCCTACAATGAGCAGTTCTTC; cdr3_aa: CASSLTLSSGKPPYNEQFF
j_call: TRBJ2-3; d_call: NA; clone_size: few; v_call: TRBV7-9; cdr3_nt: TGTGCCAGCAGCCCTGAGGGGGGCACAGATACGCAGTATTTT; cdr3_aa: CASSPEGGTDTQYF
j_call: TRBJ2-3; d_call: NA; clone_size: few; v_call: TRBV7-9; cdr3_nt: TGTGCCAGTAGCTTAGAAGGGGGAACAGATACGCAGTATTTT; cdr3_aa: CASSLEGGTDTQYF
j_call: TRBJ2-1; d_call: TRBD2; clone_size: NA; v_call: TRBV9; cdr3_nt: TGTGCCAGCGACCCCGGGACTAGCGGGAGAACGCAGTTCTTC; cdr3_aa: CASDPGTSGRTQFF